This entry concerns a single T cell receptor beta chain. Antigen: not known. The data were taken from a study of blood T cells in healthy people across ages. Turning to the study itself: Researchers report that template switching captured about one barcoded beta molecule per two T cells.

General study findings and limits: Changes seen in expanded clonotypes were possibly confounded by donor CMV status left unknown. As naive T cell percentage varied, TCR beta diversity correlated strongly with it. Older individuals had lower TCR beta diversity per million T cells (the decline was roughly linear).

V was shortened by 5 bases and J by 0 bases, with 16 bases between the two germline ends. Germline V gene data show CDR1 as SEHNR and CDR2 as FQNEAQ (reference sequence). The CDR3 extends over 16 amino acids. A J-beta primer mix and a sample-barcoded 5' primer were used in a second PCR of roughly 6 to 12 cycles. In TCRdb, the 5' RACE reads were re-called with MiXCR into one record per CDR3 protein. The sample records approximately 1,000,000 distinct CDR3 sequences, 35% to 50% being singletons. Specimen: blood. This clonotype was obtained from a woman aged 60-70 years in good health. This chain uses TRBV7-9 with TRBJ2-5; D perhaps matches TRBD1 (6 bases). CDR3 protein: CASSTGQQIYQETQYF. CDR3 sequence (DNA): TGTGCCAGCAGCACTGGACAGCAAATTTACCAAGAGACCCAGTACTTC.